Below are 32 T cell receptor beta chains sequenced from a single sample in a study of cytomegalovirus exposure and HLA in healthy donors. PCR amplification relied on 60 Vbeta primers (plus 13 Jbeta primers). Generated by immunoSEQ multiplex PCR, the TCRdb table keeps only in-frame clones and is missing some. The sample lists roughly 120,000 clones; about 80% were seen once. The sequencing sample was made of PBMCs. These receptors were obtained from a woman under 30 in good health and CMV-seronegative.

This clone was counted a few times. The V and J genes are TRBV19 and TRBJ1-5, with D perhaps matching TRBD1 (5 bases). The CDR3 is made up of 16 amino acids. Trimming left V 4 bases short and J 2 bases short, with 15 bases between. Germline V gene sequence: CDR1 LNHDA, CDR2 SQIVND (reference sequence). CDR3 nucleotide sequence: TGTGCCAGTAGTAATTACTCAGGGTTGCGCAATCAGCCCCAGCATTTT. As protein: CASSNYSGLRNQPQHF.

This rearrangement joins TRBV5-1 to TRBJ2-7; a weak D match, TRBD1 (6 bases). The ends were cut back, 2 bases at V and 5 bases at J, with 8 bases in the middle. Germline loops: CDR1 SGHRS, CDR2 YFSETQ. The CDR3 sequence is 12 residues long. CDR3 sequence reads: CASSLDRNEQYF. The CDR3 region has the DNA TGCGCCAGCAGCTTAGACAGGAACGAGCAGTACTTC. Variable domain in full (rest from reference TRBV5-1 and TRBJ2-7): KAGVTQTPRYLIKTRGQQVTLSCSPISGHRSVSWYQQTPGQGLQFLFEYFSETQRNKGNFPGRFSGRQFSNSRSEMNVSTLELGDSALYLCASSLDRNEQYFGPGTRLTVT.

The V and J genes are TRBV5-8 and TRBJ2-7, with D perhaps TRBD1 (5 bases). Germline CDR1 is SGHTS and CDR2 is YDEGEE. V lost 0 bases and J 5 bases, leaving 9 bases between the germline ends. This CDR3 contains 13 residues. CDR3 loop: CASSLAGRDEQYF. In DNA, the CDR3 is TGTGCCAGCAGCTTGGCTGGCAGGGACGAGCAGTACTTC.

The V gene is TRBV7-2, the J gene TRBJ2-1; 8 bases map to TRBD2. Germline V gives CDR1 SGHTA, CDR2 FQGNSA. V lost 0 bases, J lost 4 bases, and 2 bases stayed unmatched. The CDR3 is 15 amino acids. The CDR3, as DNA: TGTGCCAGCAGCTTAGCTAGCGGGGTGTACAATGAGCAGTTCTTC. Amino acid sequence: CASSLASGVYNEQFF.

V is TRBV6-5 and J is TRBJ1-5; no clear D. The CDR3 runs 15 residues. In germline, CDR1 is MNHEY, CDR2 SVGAGI. Trimming stripped 2 bases from V and 9 bases from J, with 17 bases between. The CDR3, as DNA: TGTGCCAGCAGTTACGGGTGGGAGAGGACTTGGCCCCAGCATTTT. Its protein product is CASSYGWERTWPQHF.

The gene calls are TRBV6-5 and TRBJ1-2, with 9 bases identical to TRBD1. CDR1 and CDR2 from the germline V gene are MNHEY and SVGAGI. The CDR3 is made up of 15 amino acids. V shed 10 bases and J 8 bases; nucleotides not matched to a gene: 17. This chain's CDR3 is CATVSGTGRDEGYTF. The DNA of the CDR3 is TGTGCCACCGTATCCGGGACAGGGAGGGATGAGGGCTACACCTTC.

In this sample, this clone turned up once. The V and J genes are TRBV14 and TRBJ2-7, with D unclear. The CDR3 runs 16 residues. The V and J ends lost 0 bases and 2 bases respectively, with 14 bases between them. In germline, CDR1 is SGHDN, CDR2 FVKESK. CDR3 residues: CASSQDSRRFPYEQYF. CDR3 nucleotide sequence: TGTGCCAGCAGCCAAGATTCCCGGCGGTTTCCCTACGAGCAGTACTTC.

With respect to this clone: Other DNA sequences in the sample encode the same CDR3. The rearrangement links TRBV19 to TRBJ1-5; 8 positions agree with TRBD1. Germline-derived CDR1 and CDR2 are LNHDA and SQIVND (reference sequence). The CDR3 is 14 amino acids. With 4 bases clipped from V and 2 bases from J, the junction kept 1 base outside the gene matches. The CDR3 loop is CASSRGQGNQPQHF. CDR3 in DNA: TGTGCCAGTAGTAGGGGACAGGGCAATCAGCCCCAGCATTTT.

This chain links TRBV30 with TRBJ1-1; the D is unclear. This CDR3 has 14 amino acids. Trimming pared 4 bases from V and 0 bases from J, leaving 12 bases between. CDR1 is GTSNPN, CDR2 SVGIG, per germline (reference sequence). As DNA, the CDR3 is TGTGCCTGGAAATTCGGAGGTATGAACACTGAAGCTTTCTTT. This encodes CAWKFGGMNTEAFF. Full variable domain (remainder filled in from reference TRBV30 and TRBJ1-1): SQTIHQWPATLVQPVGSPLSLECTVEGTSNPNLYWYRQAAGRGLQLLFYSVGIGQISSEVPQNLSASRPQDRQFILSSKKLLLSDSGFYLCAWKFGGMNTEAFFGQGTRLTVV.

The chain couples TRBV5-5 to TRBJ1-6, with a tentative D call TRBD1 (5 bases). Germline values: CDR1 SGHKS, CDR2 YYEKEE (reference sequence). V shed 8 bases and J shed 9 bases, with 15 bases lying between them. The CDR3 sequence is 13 residues long. The CDR3 here is CASRMTEGSPLHF. DNA for the CDR3: TGTGCCAGTAGAATGACAGAAGGTTCACCCCTCCACTTT.

Only one count was recorded for this clone. The rearrangement links TRBV30 to TRBJ2-5; D might be TRBD1 (6 bases). The germline V gene encodes CDR1 GTSNPN and CDR2 SVGIG (reference sequence). This CDR3 contains 13 residues. Trimming shortened V by 3 bases and J by 11 bases, and 19 bases separated the two germline ends. The CDR3 DNA follows: TGTGCCTGGAGCGACGGGACACCTAATGGGCAGTACTTC. Translation gives CAWSDGTPNGQYF.

The V and J genes are TRBV18 and TRBJ2-1; 13 nucleotides agree with TRBD2. CDR3 length: 15 residues. The germline V gene has CDR1 KGHSH and CDR2 LQKENI. V shed 4 bases, J shed 6 bases, and the junction held 3 bases outside the gene matches. CDR3 nucleotide sequence: TGTGCCAGCTCACGACTAGCGGGAGGAACCAATGAGCAGTTCTTC. This encodes CASSRLAGGTNEQFF.

This clone was picked up one time. The CDR3 DNA follows: TGTGCCAGCAGCGTAGTGAGGGTAGGTCAAGCTTTCTTT. The encoded protein is CASSVVRVGQAFF. The chain is built from TRBV9 and TRBJ1-1; D is uncertain. With 0 bases removed from V and 9 bases from J, the gap between germline ends came to 12 bases. Germline lookup yields CDR1 SGDLS and CDR2 YYNGEE. The CDR3 totals 13 residues.

The chain employs TRBV13 and TRBJ1-3; D is uncertain. Germline V lookup: CDR1 PRHDT, CDR2 FYEKMQ (reference sequence). V lost 5 bases to trimming and J lost 4 bases, with 15 bases between them. The CDR3 spans 15 residues. This CDR3 reads CASSNNPRRGNTIYF. Here the CDR3 DNA reads TGTGCCAGCAGCAACAACCCCCGCAGGGGAAACACCATATATTTT.

In nucleotides, the CDR3 is TGTGCCAGCAGCGCGGGGGTGTCCTACGAGCAGTACTTC. Amino acid sequence: CASSAGVSYEQYF. This rearrangement joins TRBV9 to TRBJ2-7; possible D gene TRBD2, 6 bases. This CDR3 comprises 13 residues. Trimming took off 3 bases at V and 1 base at J, with 8 bases between the two ends. CDR1 SGDLS and CDR2 YYNGEE come from the germline V gene.

The gene calls are TRBV19 and TRBJ1-1; 7 bases map to TRBD1. The CDR3 loop spans 14 amino acids. Per the germline V gene, CDR1 is LNHDA and CDR2 is SQIVND (reference sequence). The V and J ends lost 4 bases and 4 bases, in that order; junction bases with no gene match: 6. As DNA, the CDR3 is TGTGCCAGTAGTACACAGGGGTTGGGCACTGAAGCTTTCTTT. Translation gives CASSTQGLGTEAFF.

The V call is TRBV19, the J call TRBJ2-4, with D possibly being TRBD2 (5 bases). The germline V gene encodes CDR1 LNHDA and CDR2 SQIVND (reference sequence). Trimming took 3 bases from V and 0 from J, leaving 12 bases between them. This CDR3 has 16 amino acids. The CDR3 reads CASSMEARLAKNIQYF. In DNA, the CDR3 is TGTGCCAGTAGTATGGAGGCCAGACTAGCCAAAAACATTCAGTACTTC.

The chain carries TRBV18 and TRBJ1-6; 7 nucleotides agree with TRBD1. The J segment lost 5 bases and the V segment lost 3 bases, leaving 10 bases of the junction unmatched. This CDR3 contains 17 residues. In germline, CDR1 is KGHSH, CDR2 LQKENI. CDR3 bases: TGTGCCAGCTCACCCACGATACCTGACAGGGATAATTCACCCCTCCACTTT. It encodes CASSPTIPDRDNSPLHF.

This clone was seen a handful of times. An end of the junction does not agree with germline; a read error may underlie this. The rearrangement uses TRBV2 and TRBJ2-6, with D possibly TRBD1 on 5 matching bases. The germline CDR1 and CDR2 sequences are SNHLY and FYNNEI. The CDR3 runs to 14 residues. The CDR3 nucleotides read TGTGCCAGCGCGTCTTTCTCTGGGGCCAACGGCCTGACTTTC. It translates to CASASFSGANGLTF.

This clone was counted a few times. The rearrangement uses TRBV19 and TRBJ1-2; 8 bases are a match to TRBD1. CDR3 size: 13 residues. V dropped 1 base and J dropped 8; count of bases not matched to a gene: 3. In germline, CDR1 is LNHDA, CDR2 SQIVND (reference sequence). The CDR3 DNA sequence: TGTGCCAGTAGTATAGGGACAGGGAACGGCTACACCTTC. It codes for CASSIGTGNGYTF. The full variable domain, in which reference TRBV19 and TRBJ1-2 provide the parts outside the CDR3, is DGGITQSPKYLFRKEGQNVTLSCEQNLNHDAMYWYRQDPGQGLRLIYYSQIVNDFQKGDIAEGYSVSREKKESFPLTVTSAQKNPTAFYLCASSIGTGNGYTFGSGTRLTVV.

The chain employs TRBV5-4 and TRBJ2-1, with TRBD2 matching 12 bases. The germline V gene has CDR1 SGHNT and CDR2 YYREEE (reference sequence). V dropped 2 bases and J dropped 9; count of bases not matched to a gene: 6. CDR3 length equals 15 residues. This CDR3 reads CASSFQTSGGIEQFF. CDR3 DNA sequence: TGTGCCAGCAGCTTCCAGACTAGCGGGGGTATTGAGCAGTTCTTC.

The V gene is TRBV2, the J gene TRBJ1-2; D is ambiguous. Germline assignment: CDR1 SNHLY and CDR2 FYNNEI. The CDR3 length is 13 residues. V lost 5 bases to trimming and J lost 0 bases, with 7 bases between them. The CDR3 region has the DNA TGTGCCAGCAGTAAGCTTACTAACTATGGCTACACCTTC. Its protein is CASSKLTNYGYTF. Full variable domain (rest looked up from reference TRBV2 and TRBJ1-2): EPEVTQTPSHQVTQMGQEVILRCVPISNHLYFYWYRQILGQKVEFLVSFYNNEISEKSEIFDDQFSVERPDGSNFTLKIRSTKLEDSAMYFCASSKLTNYGYTFGSGTRLTVV.

V and J are TRBV5-4 and TRBJ2-7; 8 bases fit TRBD2. The CDR3 spans 15 residues. Per the germline V gene, CDR1 is SGHNT and CDR2 is YYREEE (reference sequence). The junction had 9 bases not matched to a gene; V was cut back by 4 bases and J by 3 bases. This chain's CDR3 is CASSLSGLVYYEQYF. In DNA form, the CDR3 reads TGTGCCAGCAGCCTTTCGGGACTAGTTTACTACGAGCAGTACTTC.

This clone was seen more than once but under ten times. The J gene is TRBJ1-3, the V gene TRBV7-8; 7 nucleotides line up with TRBD1. Trimming took 3 bases from V and 2 from J; bases not matched to a gene: 10. The CDR3 contains 17 residues. The germline V gene encodes CDR1 SGHVS and CDR2 FQNEAQ. CDR3 sequence reads: CASSFRTGVATGNTIYF. DNA of the CDR3: TGTGCCAGCAGCTTTAGGACAGGTGTCGCCACTGGAAACACCATATATTTT.

The chain combines TRBV6-1 with TRBJ1-2, with 11 bases identical to TRBD1. The CDR3 loop spans 14 amino acids. Germline CDR1 reads MNHNS; CDR2 reads SASEGT. The V and J ends lost 5 bases and 7 bases, in that order; junction bases with no gene match: 6. The CDR3 nucleotides are TGTGCCAGCAGTCGGGACAGGGGGTATGGTGGCTACACCTTC. Amino acid sequence: CASSRDRGYGGYTF.

This clone was detected only a few times. The rearrangement uses TRBV5-1 and TRBJ2-1; 11 bases map to TRBD2. The junction had 8 bases not matched to a gene; V was cut back by 2 bases and J by 7 bases. The germline V gene has CDR1 SGHRS and CDR2 YFSETQ. The CDR3 spans 16 residues. As DNA, the CDR3 is TGCGCCAGCAGCTTCCTGGTAGTAGCGGGAGGGAATGAGCAGTTCTTC. Its protein product is CASSFLVVAGGNEQFF.

The rearrangement links TRBV5-4 to TRBJ2-2; possibly TRBD2 for D (6 bases). CDR1 and CDR2 from the germline V gene are SGHNT and YYREEE (reference sequence). The CDR3 is made up of 17 amino acids. V shed 4 bases and J shed 2 bases, with 18 bases lying between them. DNA of the CDR3: TGTGCCAGCAGCCCGACCCGGGGGAGGAGAAACACCGGGGAGCTGTTTTTT. Its protein is CASSPTRGRRNTGELFF.

V usage is TRBV6-1 and J usage is TRBJ1-2; no definite D call. V was shortened by 2 bases and J by 2 bases, with 6 bases between the two germline ends. CDR1 is MNHNS, CDR2 SASEGT, per germline. CDR3 length: 13 residues. CDR3 region: CASSETENYGYTF. Here the CDR3 DNA reads TGTGCCAGCAGTGAAACGGAGAACTATGGCTACACCTTC.

The chain has TRBV5-1 and TRBJ2-5; D might be TRBD1 (5 bases). V lost 1 base to trimming and J lost 2 bases, with 9 bases between them. From germline, CDR1 is SGHRS and CDR2 YFSETQ. The CDR3 has 14 amino acids. CDR3 in DNA: TGCGCCAGCAGCTTGATTCAGGGTCAAGAGACCCAGTACTTC. It codes for CASSLIQGQETQYF.

The table lists this clone with a few counts. The genes are TRBV5-8 and TRBJ2-2; 9 positions match TRBD2. Germline V lookup: CDR1 SGHTS, CDR2 YDEGEE. This CDR3 region has 18 residues. Germline trimming cut 0 bases from V and 0 bases from J; bases unmatched to any gene: 6. The CDR3 spells CASSLGGTSLANTGELFF. CDR3 nucleotide sequence: TGTGCCAGCAGCTTGGGTGGGACTAGCCTCGCGAACACCGGGGAGCTGTTTTTT. Full variable domain (remainder filled in from reference TRBV5-8 and TRBJ2-2): EAGVTQSPTHLIKTRGQQATLRCSPISGHTSVYWYQQALGLGLQFLLWYDEGEERNRGNFPPRFSGRQFPNYSSELNVNALELEDSALYLCASSLGGTSLANTGELFFGEGSRLTVL.

This clone was seen only a few times. The V and J genes are TRBV5-1 and TRBJ1-1; D is possibly TRBD1 (6 bases). Germline CDR1 and CDR2: SGHRS and YFSETQ. V lost 2 bases, J lost 4 bases, and 24 bases lay in between. The CDR3 is made up of 18 amino acids. CDR3 amino acids: CASSLNPGQGPLGTEAFF. The CDR3 DNA reads as TGCGCCAGCAGCTTAAACCCGGGACAAGGGCCCCTCGGCACTGAAGCTTTCTTT.

The CDR3 here is CASSIPGQGIEKLFF. The CDR3 DNA follows: TGTGCCAGTAGTATCCCGGGACAGGGGATTGAAAAACTGTTTTTT. The chain recombines TRBV19 with TRBJ1-4; 10 bases agree with TRBD1. With V trimmed by 3 bases and J by 7 bases, 5 bases remained unmatched. Germline CDR1 and CDR2: LNHDA and SQIVND (reference sequence). The CDR3 is made up of 15 amino acids.